This TCR beta chain was recorded in a study of beta chain features in type 1 diabetes. On the study more broadly: When patients were set against healthy donors, age, gender and cell yields were similar.

This clone was observed a handful of times. Its antigen remains unidentified. Study-level findings and limits: In comparison with healthy donors, patients had naive, central memory and Treg TCRB repertoires that appeared more similar. Shorter TCRB CDR3s, moderately but significantly so, were found in Type 1 diabetes patients in all four CD4+ subsets.

CD45RO/CCR7/CD25/CD127/CD95/CD27 sorting isolated CD4+ naive, central memory, regulatory and stem cell-like memory cells. Expressed TCRB transcripts got sequenced, as all isolated RNA was reverse transcribed. Naive, central memory and regulatory T cell samples yielded roughly 3.6 million reads on average. Repertoires were generated with immunoSEQ multiplex PCR, while TCRdb's copy carries only in-frame clones and drops some. The sample shows 200,000 to 300,000 clones, around 21% of them seen only once. The receptor comes from a middle-aged woman with type 1 diabetes. The sample comprised naive CD4+ T cells from blood.

The CDR3 DNA sequence: TGCGCCAGCAGCCAAGCGGAGAGATACTATGGCTACACCTTC. Residues: CASSQAERYYGYTF. The chain employs TRBV4-3 and TRBJ1-2; D uncertain. Germline loops: CDR1 LGHNA, CDR2 YSLEER. This CDR3 is 14 amino acids long. The germline V and J ends were trimmed by 1 base and 3 bases, with 9 bases remaining between them.